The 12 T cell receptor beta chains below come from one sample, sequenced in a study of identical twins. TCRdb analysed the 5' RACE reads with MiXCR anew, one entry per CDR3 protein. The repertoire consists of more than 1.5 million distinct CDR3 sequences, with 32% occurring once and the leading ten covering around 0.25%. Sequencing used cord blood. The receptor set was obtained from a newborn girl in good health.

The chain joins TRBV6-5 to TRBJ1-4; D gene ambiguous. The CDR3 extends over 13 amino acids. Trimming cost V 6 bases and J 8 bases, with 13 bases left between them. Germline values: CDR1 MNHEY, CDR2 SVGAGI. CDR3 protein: CASRVRRGEKLFF. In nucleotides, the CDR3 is TGTGCCAGCAGGGTCCGGAGAGGGGAAAAACTGTTTTTT.

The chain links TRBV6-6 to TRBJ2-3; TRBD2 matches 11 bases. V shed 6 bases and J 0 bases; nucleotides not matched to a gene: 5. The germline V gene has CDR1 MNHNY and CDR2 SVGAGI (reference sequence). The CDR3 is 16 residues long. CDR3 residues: CASRKTSGMSTDTQYF. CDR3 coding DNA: TGTGCCAGCAGAAAGACTAGCGGGATGAGCACAGATACGCAGTATTTT.

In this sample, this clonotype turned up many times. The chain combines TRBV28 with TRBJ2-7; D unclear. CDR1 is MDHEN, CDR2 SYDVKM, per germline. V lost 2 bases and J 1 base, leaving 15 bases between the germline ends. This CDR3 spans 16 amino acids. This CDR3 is CASSLRRLGSSYEQYF. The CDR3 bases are TGTGCCAGCAGTTTAAGACGGTTAGGCAGTTCCTACGAGCAGTACTTC.

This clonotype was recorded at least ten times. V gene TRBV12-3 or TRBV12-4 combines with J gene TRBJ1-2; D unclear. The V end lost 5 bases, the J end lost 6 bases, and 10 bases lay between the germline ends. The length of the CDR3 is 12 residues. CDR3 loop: CASSPGPDGYTF. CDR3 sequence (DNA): TGTGCCAGCAGTCCCGGACCCGATGGCTACACCTTC.

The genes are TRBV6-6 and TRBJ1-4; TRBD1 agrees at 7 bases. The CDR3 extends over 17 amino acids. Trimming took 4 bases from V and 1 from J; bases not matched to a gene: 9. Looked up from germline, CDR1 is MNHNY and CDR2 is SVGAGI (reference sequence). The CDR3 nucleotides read TGTGCCAGCAGTTTGACGGGGACAGCCTTAACTAATGAAAAACTGTTTTTT. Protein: CASSLTGTALTNEKLFF.

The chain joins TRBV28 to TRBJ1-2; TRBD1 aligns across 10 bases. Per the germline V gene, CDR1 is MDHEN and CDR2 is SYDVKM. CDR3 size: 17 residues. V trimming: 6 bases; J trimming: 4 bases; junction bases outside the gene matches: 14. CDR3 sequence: CASSPARSRQGAYGYTF. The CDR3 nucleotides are TGTGCCAGCAGCCCAGCCAGATCCCGACAGGGGGCCTATGGCTACACCTTC.

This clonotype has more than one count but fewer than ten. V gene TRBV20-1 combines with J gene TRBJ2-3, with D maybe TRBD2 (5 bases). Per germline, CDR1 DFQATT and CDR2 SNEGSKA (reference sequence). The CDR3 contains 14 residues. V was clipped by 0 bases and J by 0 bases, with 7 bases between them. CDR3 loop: CSAREWTSTDTQYF. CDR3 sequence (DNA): TGCAGTGCTAGAGAGTGGACTAGCACAGATACGCAGTATTTT.

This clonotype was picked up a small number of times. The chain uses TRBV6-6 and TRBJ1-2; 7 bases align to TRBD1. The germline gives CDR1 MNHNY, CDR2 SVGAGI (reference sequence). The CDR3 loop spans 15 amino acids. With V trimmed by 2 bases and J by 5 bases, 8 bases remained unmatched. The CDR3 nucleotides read TGTGCCAGCAGTTACCCCGACAGGGCCGGATATGGCTACACCTTC. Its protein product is CASSYPDRAGYGYTF.

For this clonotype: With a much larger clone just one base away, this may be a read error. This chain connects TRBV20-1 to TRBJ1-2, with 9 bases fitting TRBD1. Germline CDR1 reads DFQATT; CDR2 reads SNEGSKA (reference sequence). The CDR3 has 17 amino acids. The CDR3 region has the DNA TGCAGTGCTGGAGATGGAAGACAGGGGGTCGCTAACTATGGCTACACCTTC. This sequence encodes CSAGDGRQGVANYGYTF.

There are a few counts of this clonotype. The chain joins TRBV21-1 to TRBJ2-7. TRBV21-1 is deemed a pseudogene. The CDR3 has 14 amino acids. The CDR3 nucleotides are TGTGCCAGCAGCAAAGCGCCACTGACGGACGAGCAGTACTTC. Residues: CASSKAPLTDEQYF.

CDR3 sequence reads: CSAMGGFWNIQYF. Written as DNA, the CDR3 is TGCAGTGCCATGGGCGGTTTTTGGAACATTCAGTACTTC. The chain combines TRBV20-1 with TRBJ2-4; D ambiguous. Trimming stripped 6 bases from V and 7 bases from J, with 16 bases between. The length of the CDR3 is 13 residues. CDR1 and CDR2 from the germline V gene are DFQATT and SNEGSKA (reference sequence).

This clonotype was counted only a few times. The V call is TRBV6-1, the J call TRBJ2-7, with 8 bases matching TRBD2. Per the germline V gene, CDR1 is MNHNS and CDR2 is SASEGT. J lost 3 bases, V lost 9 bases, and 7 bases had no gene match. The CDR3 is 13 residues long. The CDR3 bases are TGTGCCAGTGGACTAGCCGTCTTCTACGAGCAGTACTTC. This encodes CASGLAVFYEQYF.